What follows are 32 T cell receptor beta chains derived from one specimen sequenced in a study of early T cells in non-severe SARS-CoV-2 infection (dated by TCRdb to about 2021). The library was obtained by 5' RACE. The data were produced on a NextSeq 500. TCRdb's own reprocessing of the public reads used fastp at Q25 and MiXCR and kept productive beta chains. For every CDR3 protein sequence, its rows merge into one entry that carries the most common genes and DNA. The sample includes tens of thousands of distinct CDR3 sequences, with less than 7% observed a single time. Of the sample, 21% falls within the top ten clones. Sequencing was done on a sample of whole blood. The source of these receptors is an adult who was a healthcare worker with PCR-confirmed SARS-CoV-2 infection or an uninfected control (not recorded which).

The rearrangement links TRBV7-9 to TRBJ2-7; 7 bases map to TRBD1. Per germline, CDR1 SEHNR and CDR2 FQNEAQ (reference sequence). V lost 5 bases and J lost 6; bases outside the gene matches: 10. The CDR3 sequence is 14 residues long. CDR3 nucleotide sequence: TGTGCCAGCAGCAGCCGACAGGGTTCGGGCGAGCAGTACTTC. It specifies CASSSRQGSGEQYF.

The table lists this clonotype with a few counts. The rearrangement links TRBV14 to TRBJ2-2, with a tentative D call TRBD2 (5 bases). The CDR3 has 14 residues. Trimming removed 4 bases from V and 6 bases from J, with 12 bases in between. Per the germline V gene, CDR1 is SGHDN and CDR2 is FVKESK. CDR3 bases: TGTGCCAGCAGCCGCTCCCGCGGGTCCGGGGAGCTGTTTTTT. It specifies CASSRSRGSGELFF.

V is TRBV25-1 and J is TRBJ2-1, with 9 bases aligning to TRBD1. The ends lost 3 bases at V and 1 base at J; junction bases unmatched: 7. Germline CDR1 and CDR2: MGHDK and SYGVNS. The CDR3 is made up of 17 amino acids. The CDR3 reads CASSESLGQGSYNEQFF. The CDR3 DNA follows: TGTGCCAGCAGTGAGTCCCTTGGACAGGGGTCCTACAATGAGCAGTTCTTC.

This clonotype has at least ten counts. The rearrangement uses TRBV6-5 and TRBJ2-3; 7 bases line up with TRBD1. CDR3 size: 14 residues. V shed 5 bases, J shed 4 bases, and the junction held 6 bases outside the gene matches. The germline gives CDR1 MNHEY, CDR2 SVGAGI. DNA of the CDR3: TGTGCCAGCAGTAGAAGGACAGGAGCAGATACGCAGTATTTT. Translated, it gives CASSRRTGADTQYF.

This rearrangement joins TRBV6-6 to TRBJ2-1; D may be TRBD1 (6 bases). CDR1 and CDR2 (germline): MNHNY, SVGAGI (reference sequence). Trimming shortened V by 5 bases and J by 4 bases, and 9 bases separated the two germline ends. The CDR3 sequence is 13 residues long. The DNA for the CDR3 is TGTGCCAGCAGTCGAGACAGGTACAATGAGCAGTTCTTC. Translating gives CASSRDRYNEQFF.

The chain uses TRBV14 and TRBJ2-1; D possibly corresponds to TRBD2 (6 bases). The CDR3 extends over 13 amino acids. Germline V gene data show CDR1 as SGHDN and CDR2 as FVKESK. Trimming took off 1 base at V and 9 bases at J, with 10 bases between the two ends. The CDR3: CASSQALEGEQFF. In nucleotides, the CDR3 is TGTGCCAGCAGCCAAGCGCTGGAGGGTGAGCAGTTCTTC.

The CDR3 region is CANYLTPGNTEAFF. CDR3 DNA: TGTGCCAACTATTTAACCCCCGGGAACACTGAAGCTTTCTTT. This chain connects TRBV7-8 to TRBJ1-1; no firm D call. The CDR3 consists of 14 residues. V was cut by 10 bases and J by 1 base, with 16 bases left in between. CDR1 is SGHVS, CDR2 FQNEAQ, per germline.

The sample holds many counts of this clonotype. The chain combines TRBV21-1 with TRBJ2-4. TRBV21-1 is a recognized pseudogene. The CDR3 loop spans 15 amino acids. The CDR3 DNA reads TGTGCCAGCAGCACTAGGGGGCTGGCCAAAAACATTCAGTACTTC. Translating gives CASSTRGLAKNIQYF.

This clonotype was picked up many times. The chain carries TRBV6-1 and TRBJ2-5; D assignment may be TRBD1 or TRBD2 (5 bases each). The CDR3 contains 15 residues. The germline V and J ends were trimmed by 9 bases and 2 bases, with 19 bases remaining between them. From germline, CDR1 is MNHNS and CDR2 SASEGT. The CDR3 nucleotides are TGTGCCAGTGGGTCCCGCGGGCAGGGACAAGAGACCCAGTACTTC. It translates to CASGSRGQGQETQYF.

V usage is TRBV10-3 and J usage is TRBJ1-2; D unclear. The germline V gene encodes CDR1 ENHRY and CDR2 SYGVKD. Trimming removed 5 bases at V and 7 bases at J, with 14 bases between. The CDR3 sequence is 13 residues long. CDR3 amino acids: CAISMDRFGGYTF. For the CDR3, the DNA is TGTGCCATCAGTATGGACCGCTTTGGTGGCTACACCTTC.

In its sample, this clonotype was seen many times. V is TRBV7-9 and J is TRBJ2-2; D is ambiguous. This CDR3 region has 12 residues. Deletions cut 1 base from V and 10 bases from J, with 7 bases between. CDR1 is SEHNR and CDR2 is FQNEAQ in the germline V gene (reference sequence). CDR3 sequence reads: CASSLVLEELFF. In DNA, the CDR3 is TGTGCCAGCAGCTTAGTACTCGAGGAGCTGTTTTTT.

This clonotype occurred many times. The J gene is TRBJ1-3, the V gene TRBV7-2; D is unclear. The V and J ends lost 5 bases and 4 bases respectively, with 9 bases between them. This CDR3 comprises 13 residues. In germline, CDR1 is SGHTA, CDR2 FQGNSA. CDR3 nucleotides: TGTGCCAGCAGCCGGTTATCCGGAAACACCATATATTTT. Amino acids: CASSRLSGNTIYF.

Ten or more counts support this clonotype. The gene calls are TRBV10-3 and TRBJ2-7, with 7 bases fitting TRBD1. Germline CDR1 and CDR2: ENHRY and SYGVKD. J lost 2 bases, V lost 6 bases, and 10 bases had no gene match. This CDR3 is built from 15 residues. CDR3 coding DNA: TGTGCCATCAGGGAGAATGGGGACAGTCCCTACGAGCAGTACTTC. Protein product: CAIRENGDSPYEQYF.

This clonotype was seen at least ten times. The CDR3 protein is CASSRAGGEKLFF. In DNA form, the CDR3 reads TGCGCCAGCAGCCGGGCAGGGGGCGAAAAACTGTTTTTT. This chain joins TRBV5-1 and TRBJ1-4, with TRBD1 matching 8 bases. Germline trimming cut 4 bases from V and 8 bases from J; bases unmatched to any gene: 4. The CDR3 runs 13 residues. The germline V gene encodes CDR1 SGHRS and CDR2 YFSETQ.

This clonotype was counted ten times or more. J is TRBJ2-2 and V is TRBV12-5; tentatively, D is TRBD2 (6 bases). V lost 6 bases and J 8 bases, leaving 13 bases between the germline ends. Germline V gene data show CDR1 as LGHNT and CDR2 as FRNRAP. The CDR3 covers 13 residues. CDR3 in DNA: TGTGCTAGTGGCCCGGCCAGCGGGGGGGAGCTGTTTTTT. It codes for CASGPASGGELFF.

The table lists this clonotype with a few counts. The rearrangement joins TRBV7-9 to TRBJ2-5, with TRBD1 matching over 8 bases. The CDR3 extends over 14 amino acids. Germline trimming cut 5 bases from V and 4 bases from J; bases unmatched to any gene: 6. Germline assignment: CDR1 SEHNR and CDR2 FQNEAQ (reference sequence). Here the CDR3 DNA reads TGTGCCAGCAGCCCCAGGACAGGGACAGAGACCCAGTACTTC. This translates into CASSPRTGTETQYF.

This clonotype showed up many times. For the CDR3, the DNA is TGCGCCAGCAGCTTTGAGGCGCTTTCCACCCTCTCCTACGAGCAGTACTTC. Protein product: CASSFEALSTLSYEQYF. V is TRBV5-1 and J is TRBJ2-7; D uncertain. Deletions cut 2 bases from V and 0 bases from J, with 18 bases between. The V gene's germline CDR1 is SGHRS and CDR2 YFSETQ. This CDR3 is built from 17 residues.

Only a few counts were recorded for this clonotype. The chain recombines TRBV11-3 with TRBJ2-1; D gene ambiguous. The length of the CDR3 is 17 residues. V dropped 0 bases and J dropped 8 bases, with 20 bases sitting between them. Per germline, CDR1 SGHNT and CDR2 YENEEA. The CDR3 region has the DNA TGTGCCAGCAGCTTAGATTACGAGGAGTACCGGTCCCATGAGCAGTTCTTC. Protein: CASSLDYEEYRSHEQFF.

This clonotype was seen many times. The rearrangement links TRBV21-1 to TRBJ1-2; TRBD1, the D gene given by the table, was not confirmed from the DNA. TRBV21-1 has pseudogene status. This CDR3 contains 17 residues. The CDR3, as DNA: TGTGCCAGCAGCAAAGGCGTCTGGACAGGGTTAGAAGATGGCTACACCTTC. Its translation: CASSKGVWTGLEDGYTF.

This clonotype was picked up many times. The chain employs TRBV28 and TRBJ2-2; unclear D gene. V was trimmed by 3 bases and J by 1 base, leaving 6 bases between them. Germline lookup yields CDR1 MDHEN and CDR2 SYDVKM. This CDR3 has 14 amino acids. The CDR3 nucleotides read TGTGCCAGCAGTTTTGGATGGAACACCGGGGAGCTGTTTTTT. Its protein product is CASSFGWNTGELFF.

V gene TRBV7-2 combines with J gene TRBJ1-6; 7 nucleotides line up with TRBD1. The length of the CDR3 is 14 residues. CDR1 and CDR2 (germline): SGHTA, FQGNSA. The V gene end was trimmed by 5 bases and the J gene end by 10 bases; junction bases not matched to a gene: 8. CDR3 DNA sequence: TGTGCCAGCAGCCCGGGACAGACAAACTCACCCCTCCACTTT. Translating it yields CASSPGQTNSPLHF.

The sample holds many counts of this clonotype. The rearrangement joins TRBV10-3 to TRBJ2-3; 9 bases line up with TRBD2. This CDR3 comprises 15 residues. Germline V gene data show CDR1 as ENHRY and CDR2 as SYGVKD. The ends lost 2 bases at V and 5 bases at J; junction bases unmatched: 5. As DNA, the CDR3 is TGTGCCATCAGTGAGGTAGCGGGGGAGCGAGATACGCAGTATTTT. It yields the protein CAISEVAGERDTQYF.

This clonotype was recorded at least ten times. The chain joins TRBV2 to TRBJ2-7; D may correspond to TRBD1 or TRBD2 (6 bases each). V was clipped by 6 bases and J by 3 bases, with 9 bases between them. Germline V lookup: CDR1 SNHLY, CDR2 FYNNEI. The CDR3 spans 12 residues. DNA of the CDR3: TGTGCCAGCAGGAGGGGGGACTACGAGCAGTACTTC. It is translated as CASRRGDYEQYF.

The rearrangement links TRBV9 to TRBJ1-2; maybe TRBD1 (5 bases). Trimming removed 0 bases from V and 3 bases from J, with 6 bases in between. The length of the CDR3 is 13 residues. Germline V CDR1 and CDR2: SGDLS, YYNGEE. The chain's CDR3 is CASSVGGDYGYTF. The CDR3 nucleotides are TGTGCCAGCAGCGTAGGAGGGGACTATGGCTACACCTTC.

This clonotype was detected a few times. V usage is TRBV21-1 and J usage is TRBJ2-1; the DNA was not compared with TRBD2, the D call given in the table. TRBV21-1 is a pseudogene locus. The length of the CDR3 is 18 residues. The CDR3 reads CASSKNSGGLPTYNEQFF. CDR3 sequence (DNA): TGTGCCAGCAGCAAAAACTCGGGGGGACTACCTACCTACAATGAGCAGTTCTTC.

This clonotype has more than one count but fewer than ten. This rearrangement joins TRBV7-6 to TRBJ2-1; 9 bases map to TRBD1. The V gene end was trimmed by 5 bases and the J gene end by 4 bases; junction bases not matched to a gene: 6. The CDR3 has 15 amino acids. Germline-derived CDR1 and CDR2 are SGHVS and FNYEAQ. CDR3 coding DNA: TGTGCCAGCAGCCCAACAGGGGGCATTTACAATGAGCAGTTCTTC. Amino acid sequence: CASSPTGGIYNEQFF. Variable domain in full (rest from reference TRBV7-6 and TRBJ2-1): GAGVSQSPRYKVTKRGQDVALRCDPISGHVSLYWYRQALGQGPEFLTYFNYEAQQDKSGLPNDRFSAERPEGSISTLTIQRTEQRDSAMYRCASSPTGGIYNEQFFGPGTRLTVL.

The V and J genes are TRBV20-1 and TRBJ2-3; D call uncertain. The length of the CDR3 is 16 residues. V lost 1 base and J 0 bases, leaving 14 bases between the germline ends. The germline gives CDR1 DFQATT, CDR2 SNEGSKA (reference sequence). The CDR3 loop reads CSARADLETSTDTQYF. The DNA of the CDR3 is TGCAGTGCTAGAGCCGATCTAGAGACTAGCACAGATACGCAGTATTTT.

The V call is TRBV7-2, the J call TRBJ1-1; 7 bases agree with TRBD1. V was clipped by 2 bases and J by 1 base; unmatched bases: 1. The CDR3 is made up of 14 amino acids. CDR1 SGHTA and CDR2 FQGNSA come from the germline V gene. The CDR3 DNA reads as TGTGCCAGCAGCTTAAACAGGGGGAACACTGAAGCTTTCTTT. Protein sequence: CASSLNRGNTEAFF.

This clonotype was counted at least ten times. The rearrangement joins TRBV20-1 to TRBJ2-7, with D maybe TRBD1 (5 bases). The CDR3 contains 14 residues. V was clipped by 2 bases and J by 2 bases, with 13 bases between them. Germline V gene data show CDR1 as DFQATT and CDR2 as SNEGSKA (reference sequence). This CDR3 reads CSARSPGNTYEQYF. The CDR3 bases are TGCAGTGCTAGATCGCCAGGGAATACCTACGAGCAGTACTTC.

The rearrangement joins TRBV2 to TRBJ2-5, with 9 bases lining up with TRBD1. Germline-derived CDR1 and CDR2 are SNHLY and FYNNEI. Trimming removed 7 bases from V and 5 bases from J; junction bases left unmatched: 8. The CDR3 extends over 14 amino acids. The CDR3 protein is CASNPDRGDETQYF. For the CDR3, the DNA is TGTGCCAGCAATCCGGACAGGGGAGACGAGACCCAGTACTTC.

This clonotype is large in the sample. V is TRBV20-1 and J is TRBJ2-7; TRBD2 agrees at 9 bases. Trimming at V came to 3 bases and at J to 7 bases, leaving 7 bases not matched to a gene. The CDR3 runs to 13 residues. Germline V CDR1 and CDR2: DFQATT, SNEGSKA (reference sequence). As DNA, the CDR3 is TGCAGTGCTAGTTTAGCGGGAGTCGGGGAGCAGTACTTC. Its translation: CSASLAGVGEQYF.

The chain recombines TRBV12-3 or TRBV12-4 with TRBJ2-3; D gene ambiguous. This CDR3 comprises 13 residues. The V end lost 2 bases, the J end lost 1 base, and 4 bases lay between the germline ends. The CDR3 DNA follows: TGTGCCAGCAGTTTAACAGGCACAGATACGCAGTATTTT. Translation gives CASSLTGTDTQYF.